The 26 T cell receptor beta chains listed next were all sequenced from one sample in a study of blood T cell repertoires in COVID-19. TCRdb's copy holds only in-frame clones and misses some; the assay was immunoSEQ multiplex PCR. The table has about 410,000 clones, 86% seen once; the top ten hold under 1.5%. What was sequenced was peripheral blood. These receptors all come from a woman in her twenties or thirties with active or convalescent COVID-19.

This clone has at least ten counts. This chain joins TRBV5-1 and TRBJ2-2; a weak D match, TRBD1 (6 bases). Germline assignment: CDR1 SGHRS and CDR2 YFSETQ. The CDR3 sequence is 16 residues long. V lost 0 bases and J lost 0, with 9 bases in between. CDR3 nucleotides: TGCGCCAGCAGCTTGGATAGGGGGTCGAACACCGGGGAGCTGTTTTTT. Residues: CASSLDRGSNTGELFF.

The count of this clone is one. V gene TRBV5-1 combines with J gene TRBJ2-3, with no clear D. Trimming shortened V by 4 bases and J by 0 bases, and 12 bases separated the two germline ends. Germline CDR1 SGHRS, CDR2 YFSETQ. This CDR3 has 15 amino acids. Written as DNA, the CDR3 is TGCGCCAGCAGCCTCTACTACCCTAGCACAGATACGCAGTATTTT. It codes for CASSLYYPSTDTQYF.

CDR3 loop: CAWSNQGDREKLFF. The DNA for the CDR3 is TGTGCCTGGAGTAACCAGGGGGATCGAGAAAAACTGTTTTTT. The genes are TRBV30 and TRBJ1-4; 7 bases line up with TRBD1. Germline CDR1 is GTSNPN and CDR2 is SVGIG (reference sequence). V shed 2 bases, J shed 8 bases, and the junction held 8 bases outside the gene matches. The length of the CDR3 is 14 residues.

The rearrangement uses TRBV7-9 and TRBJ2-3; TRBD2 is a possible D gene (5 bases). This CDR3 has 15 residues. V lost 5 bases and J 6 bases, leaving 18 bases between the germline ends. Germline CDR1 is SEHNR and CDR2 is FQNEAQ (reference sequence). The CDR3 DNA is TGTGCCAGCAGCCCTCGGGGTAGCCCACGTGATACGCAGTATTTT. As protein: CASSPRGSPRDTQYF.

The genes are TRBV6-4 and TRBJ2-3, with TRBD1 as a possible D gene (6 bases). The CDR3 extends over 11 amino acids. CDR1 and CDR2 (germline): MRHNA, SNTAGT. V dropped 6 bases and J dropped 6 bases, with 7 bases sitting between them. The CDR3 region is CASSTGDTQYF. The CDR3 DNA reads TGTGCCAGCAGCACAGGGGATACGCAGTATTTT.

This rearrangement joins TRBV30 to TRBJ2-1, with a weak D call TRBD1 (5 bases). The germline V gene encodes CDR1 GTSNPN and CDR2 SVGIG (reference sequence). CDR3 length: 16 residues. Trimming shortened V by 0 bases and J by 4 bases, and 16 bases separated the two germline ends. The CDR3, as DNA: TGTGCCTGGAGTGTAAGGGGCCAGGGTGCATACAATGAGCAGTTCTTC. This codes for CAWSVRGQGAYNEQFF.

This clone was observed a handful of times. V gene TRBV2 combines with J gene TRBJ1-1; D perhaps matches TRBD1 (5 bases). V was cut by 4 bases and J by 5 bases, with 11 bases left in between. CDR3 length: 13 amino acids. The germline gives CDR1 SNHLY, CDR2 FYNNEI. CDR3 in DNA: TGTGCCAGCAGTGCCAGGGATCTTACTGAAGCTTTCTTT. Protein: CASSARDLTEAFF.

V gene TRBV6-1 combines with J gene TRBJ1-4; 11 bases are shared with TRBD1. Germline V gene sequence: CDR1 MNHNS, CDR2 SASEGT. The CDR3 covers 14 residues. The ends lost 3 bases at V and 9 bases at J; junction bases unmatched: 3. The chain's CDR3 is CASSDGTGGKKLFF. The CDR3 DNA reads TGTGCCAGCAGTGATGGGACAGGGGGGAAAAAACTGTTTTTT.

The chain uses TRBV6-4 and TRBJ1-1; D is perhaps TRBD1 (6 bases). The CDR3 sequence is 16 residues long. Germline V gene sequence: CDR1 MRHNA, CDR2 SNTAGT. V gave up 6 bases and J gave up 0 bases, with 17 bases separating them. The CDR3 is CASRETGVAMNTEAFF. As DNA, the CDR3 is TGTGCCAGCAGAGAGACAGGTGTCGCCATGAACACTGAAGCTTTCTTT.

The V call is TRBV18, the J call TRBJ1-6, with D possibly TRBD1 on 5 matching bases. Trimming took off 5 bases at V and 9 bases at J, with 14 bases between the two ends. Germline CDR1 and CDR2: KGHSH and LQKENI. CDR3 length: 14 residues. DNA of the CDR3: TGTGCCAGCTCAACGACAACTCAGGGTTCACCCCTCCACTTT. It codes for CASSTTTQGSPLHF.

The chain couples TRBV9 to TRBJ2-5; tentative D call: TRBD2 (5 bases). Germline CDR1 is SGDLS and CDR2 is YYNGEE. This CDR3 has 15 residues. The V end lost 0 bases, the J end lost 1 base, and 10 bases lay between the germline ends. CDR3 DNA: TGTGCCAGCAGCGTAGGACCGGGAACCCAAGAGACCCAGTACTTC. Encoded protein: CASSVGPGTQETQYF.

The chain links TRBV5-8 to TRBJ2-7; D perhaps matches TRBD2 (6 bases). There are 14 residues in the CDR3. Germline-derived CDR1 and CDR2 are SGHTS and YDEGEE. Between the trimmed V and J ends, which lost 2 bases and 2 bases, there was a span of 11 bases. The DNA for the CDR3 is TGTGCCAGCAGCTTAGGCGGGGCGACCTACGAGCAGTACTTC. Translation gives CASSLGGATYEQYF.

V usage is TRBV2 and J usage is TRBJ1-5; no definite D call. Germline values: CDR1 SNHLY, CDR2 FYNNEI. The CDR3 consists of 14 residues. V lost 4 bases and J 7 bases, leaving 14 bases between the germline ends. The DNA of the CDR3 is TGTGCCAGCAGTGTGCCCCCCCCGGGGCAGCCCCAGCATTTT. Translated, it gives CASSVPPPGQPQHF.

The chain carries TRBV5-1 and TRBJ1-3; 8 nucleotides agree with TRBD1. This CDR3 is built from 17 residues. Germline V CDR1 and CDR2: SGHRS, YFSETQ. V lost 0 bases to trimming and J lost 8 bases; unmatched junction nucleotides: 13. CDR3 in amino acids: CASSLAAVGQGTDTIYF. CDR3 sequence (DNA): TGCGCCAGCAGCTTGGCCGCGGTTGGACAGGGTACGGACACCATATATTTT.

The rearrangement uses TRBV5-8 and TRBJ2-1; TRBD2 aligns across 8 bases. Losses at the gene ends were 1 base for V and 5 bases for J; bases not matched to a gene: 5. Germline V gene lookup returns CDR1 SGHTS and CDR2 YDEGEE. The CDR3 length is 15 residues. CDR3 coding DNA: TGTGCCAGCAGCTTGTTTACTAGCGGCAACAATGAGCAGTTCTTC. Its protein product is CASSLFTSGNNEQFF.

V usage is TRBV21-1 and J usage is TRBJ1-4; TRBD1 reflects the table's D call only, with no check against the DNA. TRBV21-1 is annotated as a pseudogene. CDR3 length: 18 residues. Here the CDR3 DNA reads TGTGCCAGCAGCAAAGTTCTCACGTTAGTTGGTAGGGGTGAAAAACTGTTTTTT. It yields the protein CASSKVLTLVGRGEKLFF.

The rearrangement joins TRBV27 to TRBJ2-1, with TRBD2 matching over 11 bases. The CDR3 has 18 residues. The V and J ends lost 2 bases and 3 bases, in that order; junction bases with no gene match: 9. Per the germline V gene, CDR1 is MNHEY and CDR2 is SMNVEV (reference sequence). The CDR3 reads CASSLTSGTSGYYNEQFF. The CDR3 DNA follows: TGTGCCAGCAGTTTAACCTCCGGGACTAGCGGCTACTACAATGAGCAGTTCTTC.

This rearrangement joins TRBV7-8 to TRBJ2-2; 7 bases are shared with TRBD1. J gave up 0 bases and V 5 bases, and 9 bases lay outside the gene matches. Per the germline V gene, CDR1 is SGHVS and CDR2 is FQNEAQ. The CDR3 length is 17 residues. The CDR3 sequence: CASSPYRTGANTGELFF. The CDR3 DNA is TGTGCCAGCAGCCCGTATAGAACAGGGGCGAACACCGGGGAGCTGTTTTTT.

This chain links TRBV1 with TRBJ2-7; TRBD2 is the table's D call and was not checked against the DNA. TRBV1 is flagged as a pseudogene. This CDR3 comprises 15 residues. Here the CDR3 reads CTSSRERLYTYEQYF. The CDR3 DNA reads as TGCACCAGCAGCCGGGAGCGGCTTTATACCTACGAGCAGTACTTC.

The chain couples TRBV19 to TRBJ2-4; D is undetermined. V was clipped by 7 bases and J by 0 bases, with 16 bases between them. CDR3 length: 16 amino acids. CDR1 is LNHDA and CDR2 is SQIVND in the germline V gene (reference sequence). CDR3 coding DNA: TGTGCCAGTAAGGAGCTCGGAGCTGTAGCCAAAAACATTCAGTACTTC. This codes for CASKELGAVAKNIQYF.

The J gene is TRBJ1-5, the V gene TRBV6-1, with TRBD1 as a possible D gene (5 bases). The CDR3 length is 17 residues. Between the trimmed V and J ends, which lost 5 bases and 4 bases, there was a span of 21 bases. From germline, CDR1 is MNHNS and CDR2 SASEGT. The CDR3 DNA is TGTGCCAGCAGTAAAGGGGTCGGGAGGGTATGGAATCAGCCCCAGCATTTT. Translating gives CASSKGVGRVWNQPQHF.

The J gene is TRBJ2-5, the V gene TRBV18; D unresolved. Germline loops: CDR1 KGHSH, CDR2 LQKENI. The V and J ends lost 2 bases and 1 base respectively, with 5 bases between them. The CDR3 spans 13 residues. The chain's CDR3 is CASSPNIQETQYF. The DNA of the CDR3 is TGTGCCAGCTCACCAAACATCCAAGAGACCCAGTACTTC.

The chain uses TRBV14 and TRBJ2-7; 13 bases map to TRBD2. The CDR3 has 16 residues. The J segment lost 2 bases and the V segment lost 4 bases, leaving 5 bases of the junction unmatched. Germline CDR1 is SGHDN and CDR2 is FVKESK. The CDR3 loop reads CASSPYGLAGAYEQYF. CDR3 coding DNA: TGTGCCAGCAGCCCCTACGGACTAGCGGGAGCCTACGAGCAGTACTTC.

The V and J genes are TRBV9 and TRBJ2-2; 9 bases are a match to TRBD2. V gave up 2 bases and J gave up 7 bases; unmatched junction bases: 6. CDR1 SGDLS and CDR2 YYNGEE come from the germline V gene. This CDR3 has 15 residues. The CDR3 DNA sequence: TGTGCCAGCAGCGTTGCGGGGGGGCCTATCGGGGAGCTGTTTTTT. It is translated as CASSVAGGPIGELFF. Full variable domain (missing parts from reference TRBV9 and TRBJ2-2): DSGVTQTPKHLITATGQRVTLRCSPRSGDLSVYWYQQSLDQGLQFLIQYYNGEERAKGNILERFSAQQFPDLHSELNLSSLELGDSALYFCASSVAGGPIGELFFGEGSRLTVL.

V and J are TRBV10-3 and TRBJ1-4, with 8 bases that match TRBD1. The CDR3 covers 14 residues. CDR1 is ENHRY, CDR2 SYGVKD, per germline. With V trimmed by 2 bases and J by 4 bases, 0 bases remained unmatched. In DNA, the CDR3 is TGTGCCATCAGTGAGACAGGGGGTAATGAAAAACTGTTTTTT. Its protein is CAISETGGNEKLFF.

The rearrangement joins TRBV7-2 to TRBJ2-4, with 8 bases matching TRBD2. From germline, CDR1 is SGHTA and CDR2 FQGNSA. V was pared by 0 bases and J by 10 bases, with 11 bases of the junction left unmatched. The CDR3 is 16 amino acids. For the CDR3, the DNA is TGTGCCAGCAGCTTAGCGCTAGGGACTAGATTCGGGATTCAGTACTTC. This encodes CASSLALGTRFGIQYF. The variable domain in full, completed from reference TRBV7-2 and TRBJ2-4, reads GAGVSQSPSNKVTEKGKDVELRCDPISGHTALYWYRQSLGQGLEFLIYFQGNSAPDKSGLPSDRFSAERTGGSVSTLTIQRTQQEDSAVYLCASSLALGTRFGIQYFGAGTRLSVL.